This is a list of T cell receptor beta chains from one sample in a study of spatial heterogeneity in lung cancer. Each CDR3 protein is one row after TCRdb ran MiXCR on the 5' RACE reads. The data contain roughly 75,000 distinct CDR3 sequences, about an eighth of them singletons. The specimen was PBMCs, collected at surgery. These receptors were collected from a male donor with early-stage non-small cell lung cancer. Both conserved end residues are part of each CDR3. The D gene is left open where the match is weak. The size entry is marked missing in some rows and otherwise reads once, few, many or a size class.

j_call	d_call	clone_size	v_call	cdr3_nt	cdr3_aa
TRBJ2-6	NA	many	TRBV7-3	TGTGCCAGCAGAGTCGGGACGCTCAGCTCTGGGGCCAACGTCCTGACTTTC	CASRVGTLSSGANVLTF
TRBJ2-1	TRBD2	NA	TRBV12-3/TRBV12-4	TGTGCCAGCAGTTTCCGAGCGGGGATGACCTACAATGAGCAGTTCTTC	CASSFRAGMTYNEQFF
TRBJ2-5	NA	few	TRBV7-6	TGTGCCAGCAGCTCCCGATCCGAGCACCAAGAGACCCAGTACTTC	CASSSRSEHQETQYF
TRBJ2-7	TRBD1	NA	TRBV29-1	TGCAGCGTTGGGACGACAGGGTCGGAGGAGCAGTACTTC	CSVGTTGSEEQYF
TRBJ2-7	NA	few	TRBV18	TGTGCCAGCTCACCATTACAGGGCGGCTACGAGCAGTACTTC	CASSPLQGGYEQYF
TRBJ1-2	NA	few	TRBV29-1	TGCAGCGTTGAGTTTTTGGGGTATGGCTACACCTTC	CSVEFLGYGYTF
TRBJ1-5	NA	few	TRBV5-1	TGCGCCAGCAGCCCGGAGGGGGATCAGCCCCAGCATTTT	CASSPEGDQPQHF
TRBJ2-7	NA	many	TRBV20-1	TGCAGTGCCAGGGAGGATCGGACGCGGGAGCAGTACTTC	CSAREDRTREQYF
TRBJ2-3	NA	few	TRBV19	TGTGCCAGTTCTATGAGTACAGATACGCAGTATTTT	CASSMSTDTQYF
TRBJ2-7	NA	NA	TRBV11-2	TGTGCCAGCAGCTTCGCTACAGGAGGGGTTTTCTTC	CASSFATGGVFF
TRBJ1-2	NA	few	TRBV25-1	TGTGCCAGCAGTGAAGATGCGGGGCTGAGCGGCTACACCTTC	CASSEDAGLSGYTF
TRBJ2-7	TRBD2	few	TRBV6-6	TGTGCCAGCAGTTACTCGATTGCGGGACTAGCGGGATACGAGCAGTACTTC	CASSYSIAGLAGYEQYF
TRBJ2-1	NA	NA	TRBV7-9	TGTGCCAGCAGCTTTGACTCATACAATGAGCAGTTCTTC	CASSFDSYNEQFF
TRBJ1-5	NA	NA	TRBV6-2/TRBV6-3	TGTGCCAGCAGTTACCGGGGCAGCGCTCGAGGGAATCAGCCCCAGCATTTT	CASSYRGSARGNQPQHF
TRBJ1-3	TRBD1	NA	TRBV6-5	TGTGCCAGCAGTGACCGGGACAGGGGAAACACCATATATTTT	CASSDRDRGNTIYF
TRBJ2-1	TRBD1	once	TRBV4-1	TGCGCCAGCAGCCAACCAACAGGGGTGGGTGAGCAGTTCTTC	CASSQPTGVGEQFF
TRBJ2-7	NA	NA	TRBV20-1	TGCAGTGCTGAACGGGACGGGGACTACGAGCAGTACTTC	CSAERDGDYEQYF
TRBJ1-5	NA	NA	TRBV4-3	TGCGCCAGCAGCCAAGAAGGCGGTAATCAGCCCCAGCATTTT	CASSQEGGNQPQHF
TRBJ2-1	NA	NA	TRBV15	TGTGCCACCAGCAGAGCGAAAGAAAGAGGTTACAATGAGCAGTTCTTC	CATSRAKERGYNEQFF
TRBJ2-1	NA	many	TRBV6-5	TGTGCCAGCAGTTACTCCCGGCCTGGAACAGCCTCGCGGGGTGAGCAGTTCTTC	CASSYSRPGTASRGEQFF
TRBJ1-5	NA	NA	TRBV12-3/TRBV12-4	TGTGCCAGCAGTATAGACGTTAATCAGCCCCAGCATTTT	CASSIDVNQPQHF
TRBJ1-2	TRBD1	many	TRBV30	TGTGCCTGGAGTACCGGGACAGGGGGCTTTGGCTACACCTTC	CAWSTGTGGFGYTF
TRBJ1-5	TRBD1	NA	TRBV28	TGTGCCAGCAGTTTATTGTCAGGGGGTAATCAGCCCCAGCATTTT	CASSLLSGGNQPQHF
TRBJ1-1	NA	NA	TRBV12-3/TRBV12-4	TGTGCCAGCAGTTTTCGGGCGAACACTGAAGCTTTCTTT	CASSFRANTEAFF
TRBJ2-3	TRBD1	NA	TRBV7-9	TGTGCCAGCAGCCCCGGAGCGGGACAGGGGGGATCAGATACGCAGTATTTT	CASSPGAGQGGSDTQYF
TRBJ2-7	TRBD1	NA	TRBV20-1	TGCAGTGCTCTTACCGGGACAGGGGGGGACGAACAGTACTTC	CSALTGTGGDEQYF
TRBJ1-1	NA	many	TRBV9	TGTGCCAGCAGCGTACTAACGTGGCGGTTCGGCACTGAAGCTTTCTTT	CASSVLTWRFGTEAFF